This T cell receptor beta chain was observed in a study of neurological immune-mediated disorders. There are many counts of this clonotype. Its antigen is undetermined. PBMCs stored at -80 C, 2 million in total, were the source of the unsorted libraries. Study findings and constraints: Sharing of CDR3 amino acid sequences among expanded clones across subjects was absent, suggesting private repertoires in all groups. According to phylogenetic grouping, one related-CDR3 cluster, a possible signature, contained the repertoires of 18 of 34 multiple sclerosis patients.

The germline gives CDR1 LGHDT, CDR2 YNNKEL (reference sequence). The CDR3 length is 15 residues. Trimming took off 0 bases at V and 2 bases at J, with 11 bases between the two ends. 5'RACE employing 10-nucleotide random UMIs yielded the cDNA. TCRdb re-called the 5' RACE reads with MiXCR, one entry per CDR3 protein. The table shows approximately 74,000 distinct CDR3 sequences, with 5.2% occurring only once. The specimen was PBMCs. The genes are TRBV3-1 and TRBJ2-7; D call uncertain. The origin of this receptor is a young man with multiple sclerosis. Here the CDR3 reads CASSQDGSATYEQYF. The CDR3, as DNA: TGTGCCAGCAGCCAAGATGGGTCGGCTACCTACGAGCAGTACTTC.